The entry below describes one TCR beta chain. The source of the sample is a study of identical twins. V lost 4 bases and J lost 8, with 9 bases in between. This CDR3 comprises 11 residues. The germline V gene encodes CDR1 DFQATT and CDR2 SNEGSKA (reference sequence). TCRdb recomputed calls from the 5' RACE reads with MiXCR, one row per CDR3 protein. The repertoire includes some 1,600,000 distinct CDR3 sequences, about 31% of them detected once, and 0.25% to 0.3% sits in the top ten. This chain uses TRBV20-1 with TRBJ2-4; D may be TRBD2 (6 bases). Sequenced material: cord blood. This sequence was found in a newborn girl in good health. CDR3 sequence reads: CSAMWRDIQYF. The CDR3 bases are TGCAGTGCTATGTGGAGGGACATTCAGTACTTC.